Sequencing of this T cell receptor (beta chain) was carried out in a study of shared clonotypes between healthy human individuals. Study-wide background: Donor ages ranged 18 to 49 years: a couple of women, a few men.

The germline CDR1 and CDR2 sequences are SEHNR and FQNEAQ (reference sequence). CDR3 length: 16 residues. Trimming took 4 bases from V and 2 from J; bases not matched to a gene: 5. Terminally differentiated effector memory CD45RA+ cells were left out of the naive CD8 fraction, which was CD45RO-negative and positively selected for CCR7. Assay used: immunoSEQ multiplex PCR; TCRdb lists only in-frame clones, some missing. The repertoire includes some 2,100,000 clones, about 93% of them detected once, and under 2% sits in the top ten. This chain joins TRBV7-9 and TRBJ2-5; 12 bases are a match to TRBD2. The specimen was naive CD8+ T cells from PBMCs. The TCR was taken from a man aged 18 to 30 in good health. Some clones in this sample may be carry-over from other donors' samples. The chain's CDR3 is CASSYRTSGKQETQYF. CDR3 in DNA: TGTGCCAGCAGCTACCGGACTAGCGGGAAACAAGAGACCCAGTACTTC. Full variable domain (rest looked up from reference TRBV7-9 and TRBJ2-5): DTGVSQNPRHKITKRGQNVTFRCDPISEHNRLYWYRQTLGQGPEFLTYFQNEAQLEKSRLLSDRFSAERPKGSFSTLEIQRTEQGDSAMYLCASSYRTSGKQETQYFGPGTRLLVL.